This T cell receptor beta chain was identified during a study of radiation and T cells in renal cell carcinoma. General study results and limits: From baseline, blood top tumor clonotypes peaked at 2 weeks post-radiation.

Clones were read by immunoSEQ multiplex PCR, and TCRdb kept only the in-frame ones, dropping some. The sample lists just over 95,000 clones, 65% to 90% occurring once. Noted time point: blood 4 weeks post-SBRT, at nephrectomy. The sample's treatment: 15 Gy SBRT to primary tumor, nephrectomy 4 weeks later. Nephrectomy followed 15 Gy stereotactic body radiation by 4 weeks. Serial blood draws occurred at baseline and 2 and 4 weeks post-SBRT. The patient's renal cell carcinoma had clear cell pathology. The CDR3 totals 17 residues. Germline V lookup: CDR1 LNHNV, CDR2 YYDKDF (reference sequence). The V end was cut by 2 bases, the J end by 1 base, with 16 bases between. In this sample, this clone turned up a few times. Its antigen is not known.

The sequenced sample was blood, obtained from a patient whose treatment included radiotherapy and nephrectomy. The TCR comes from a man in his sixties with renal cell carcinoma. The chain combines TRBV15 with TRBJ2-3, with D perhaps TRBD1 or TRBD2 (7 bases each). Here the CDR3 DNA reads TGTGCCACCAGCAGATACTCAGGGGGGGGAGGCACAGATACGCAGTATTTT. Amino acid sequence: CATSRYSGGGGTDTQYF.